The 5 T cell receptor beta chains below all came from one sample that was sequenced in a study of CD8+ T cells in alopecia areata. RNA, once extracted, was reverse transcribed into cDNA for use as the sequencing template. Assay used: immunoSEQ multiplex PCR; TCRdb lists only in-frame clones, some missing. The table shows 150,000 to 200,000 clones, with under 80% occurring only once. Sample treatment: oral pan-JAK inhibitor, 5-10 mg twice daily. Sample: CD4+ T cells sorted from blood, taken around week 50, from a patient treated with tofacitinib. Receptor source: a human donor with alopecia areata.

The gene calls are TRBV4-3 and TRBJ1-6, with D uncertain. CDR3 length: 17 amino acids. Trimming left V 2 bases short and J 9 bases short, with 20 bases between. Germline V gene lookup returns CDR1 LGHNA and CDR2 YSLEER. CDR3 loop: CASSQQTGFLGGSPLHF. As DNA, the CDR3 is TGCGCCAGCAGCCAACAGACGGGCTTTCTAGGAGGTTCACCCCTCCACTTT.

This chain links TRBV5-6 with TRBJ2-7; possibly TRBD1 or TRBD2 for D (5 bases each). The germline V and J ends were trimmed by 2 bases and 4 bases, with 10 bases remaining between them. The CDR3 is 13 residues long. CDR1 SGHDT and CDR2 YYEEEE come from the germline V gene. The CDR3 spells CASSFVGVYEQYF. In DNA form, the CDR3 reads TGTGCCAGCAGCTTTGTGGGGGTGTACGAGCAGTACTTC.

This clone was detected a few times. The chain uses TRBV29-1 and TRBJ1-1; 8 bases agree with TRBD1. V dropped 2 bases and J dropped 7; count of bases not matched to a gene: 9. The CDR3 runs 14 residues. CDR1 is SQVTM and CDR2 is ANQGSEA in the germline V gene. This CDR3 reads CSVEPRTGTSEAFF. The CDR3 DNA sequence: TGCAGCGTTGAACCGAGGACAGGGACGAGTGAAGCTTTCTTT.

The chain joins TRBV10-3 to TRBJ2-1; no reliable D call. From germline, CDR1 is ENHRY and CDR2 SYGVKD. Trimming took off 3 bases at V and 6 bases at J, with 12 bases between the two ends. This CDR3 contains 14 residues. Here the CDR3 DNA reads TGTGCCATCAGTGAAGGTCTACAGCGCAATGAGCAGTTCTTC. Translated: CAISEGLQRNEQFF.

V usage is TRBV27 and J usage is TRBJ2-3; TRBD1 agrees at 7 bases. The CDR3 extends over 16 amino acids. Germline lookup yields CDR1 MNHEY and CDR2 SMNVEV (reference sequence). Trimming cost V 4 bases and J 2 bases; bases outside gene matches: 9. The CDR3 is CASSSLTGAITDTQYF. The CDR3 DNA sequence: TGTGCCAGCAGTTCTCTCACAGGGGCCATCACAGATACGCAGTATTTT.